The rows below give T cell receptor beta chains drawn from one sample of a study of shared clonotypes between healthy human individuals. The method was immunoSEQ multiplex PCR; TCRdb's version includes in-frame clones alone and lacks a portion of them. This table has 2.3 million or so clones, 80% to 95% appearing once. Material: naive CD4+ T cells from PBMCs. These receptors all stem from a man between 18 and 29 years old in good health. Some clones in this sample may be carry-over from other donors' samples. CDR3s include the opening cysteine and the closing phenylalanine or tryptophan. A D gene is named only where the DNA matches it firmly. Size values are once, few and many counts, or a class for expanded clones, and some rows have none.

j_call,d_call,clone_size,v_call,cdr3_aa,cdr3_nt
TRBJ1-2,.,.,TRBV14,CASSQGGNYGYTF,TGTGCCAGCAGCCAAGGAGGAAACTATGGCTACACCTTC
TRBJ1-2,.,.,TRBV28,CASSLFAGSNYGYTF,TGTGCCAGCAGTTTATTCGCAGGGTCTAACTATGGCTACACCTTC
TRBJ1-2,TRBD1,.,TRBV6-6,CASCRGQGYGYTF,TGTGCCAGCTGTAGGGGACAGGGTTATGGCTACACCTTC
TRBJ1-5,.,.,TRBV7-9,CASSHEWQANQPQHF,TGTGCCAGCAGCCACGAATGGCAAGCGAATCAGCCCCAGCATTTT
TRBJ1-3,.,.,TRBV6-5,CASSSNPSGNTIYF,TGTGCCAGCAGTTCCAATCCCTCTGGAAACACCATATATTTT
TRBJ1-3,.,.,TRBV10-2,CASNTGSSGNTIYF,TGCGCCAGCAATACAGGGAGCTCTGGAAACACCATATATTTT
TRBJ2-5,TRBD2,.,TRBV15,CATRSGDFQETQYF,TGTGCCACGCGAAGCGGGGACTTCCAAGAGACCCAGTACTTC
TRBJ2-3,.,.,TRBV6-5,CASSYGRTSTDTQYF,TGTGCCAGCAGTTACGGCCGAACTAGCACAGATACGCAGTATTTT
TRBJ1-5,.,.,TRBV6-1,CASSESFGGYQPQHF,TGTGCCAGCAGTGAAAGTTTTGGAGGGTATCAGCCCCAGCATTTT
TRBJ1-1,.,few,TRBV9,CASSVQGHTNTEAFF,TGTGCCAGCAGCGTACAAGGACACACCAACACTGAAGCTTTCTTT
TRBJ2-7,.,once,TRBV10-3,CAISESLASYEQYF,TGTGCCATCAGTGAGTCTCTCGCGAGTTACGAGCAGTACTTC
TRBJ1-3,.,.,TRBV30,CAFTGIEGRGNTIYF,TGTGCCTTCACGGGTATCGAGGGGCGAGGAAACACCATATATTTT
TRBJ2-1,TRBD2,.,TRBV5-1,CASSRLAGDYNEQFF,TGCGCCAGCAGTCGTTTAGCGGGAGACTACAATGAGCAGTTCTTC
TRBJ2-3,.,.,TRBV18,CASSPGYYTDTQYF,TGTGCCAGCTCACCGGGCTACTACACAGATACGCAGTATTTT
TRBJ2-5,TRBD1,.,TRBV6-5,CASSYSRRTGGETQYF,TGTGCCAGCAGTTACTCGAGGAGGACAGGGGGGGAGACCCAGTACTTC
TRBJ2-7,TRBD2,.,TRBV5-6,CASIPVQREVGEQYF,TGTGCCAGCATCCCCGTTCAGCGGGAGGTTGGAGAGCAGTACTTC
TRBJ2-1,TRBD2,.,TRBV5-1,CASSLVSGVYNEQFF,TGCGCCAGCAGCTTGGTTAGCGGGGTCTACAATGAGCAGTTCTTC
TRBJ2-2,.,.,TRBV2,CASGMYGSRTPGELFF,TGTGCCAGCGGTATGTACGGGTCCAGGACGCCCGGGGAGCTGTTTTTT
TRBJ1-2,.,.,TRBV6-6,CASSYSGQITYGYTF,TGTGCCAGCAGTTACTCCGGACAGATTACTTATGGCTACACCTTC
TRBJ1-2,.,.,TRBV21-1,CAGAENYGYTF,TGTGCCGGGGCGGAGAACTATGGCTACACCTTC
TRBJ2-1,.,.,TRBV5-6,CASSLGRAHSYNEQFF,TGTGCCAGCAGCCTGGGGCGGGCCCACTCCTACAATGAGCAGTTCTTC
TRBJ2-7,TRBD1,.,TRBV7-9,CASSLLGQGKPHPYEQYF,TGTGCCAGCAGCCTCCTGGGACAGGGGAAACCCCACCCCTACGAGCAGTACTTC
TRBJ1-5,TRBD1,few,TRBV25-1,CASSAAGGQPQHF,TGTGCCAGCAGTGCCGCAGGGGGTCAGCCCCAGCATTTT
TRBJ2-3,TRBD2,.,TRBV4-1,CASSQPPSAGGPGDTQYF,TGCGCCAGCAGCCAGCCCCCCTCAGCGGGAGGGCCCGGAGATACGCAGTATTTT
TRBJ2-7,TRBD1,.,TRBV30,CAWRGQGSYEQYF,TGTGCCTGGAGAGGACAGGGCTCCTACGAGCAGTACTTC
TRBJ2-3,.,.,TRBV28,CASPSTRGSLADTQYF,TGTGCCAGCCCATCGACCCGGGGGAGTCTGGCAGATACGCAGTATTTT
TRBJ2-5,.,.,TRBV29-1,CSVGRSQETQYF,TGCAGCGTTGGACGGTCCCAAGAGACCCAGTACTTC
TRBJ1-5,.,.,TRBV5-5,CASSLGPGRSSHQPQHF,TGTGCCAGCAGCTTGGGGCCGGGACGAAGTTCTCATCAGCCCCAGCATTTT
TRBJ2-1,.,.,TRBV30,CAWSVGGDEQFF,TGTGCCTGGAGTGTAGGGGGGGATGAGCAGTTCTTC
TRBJ2-3,.,.,TRBV5-4,CASSTRTSTDTQYF,TGTGCCAGCAGCACCCGGACTAGCACAGATACGCAGTATTTT
TRBJ1-6,.,.,TRBV5-4,CASSPWNSPLHF,TGTGCCAGCAGCCCCTGGAATTCACCCCTCCACTTT
TRBJ2-7,.,.,TRBV27,CASRHRVTYEQYF,TGTGCCAGCAGACACAGGGTTACCTACGAGCAGTACTTC
TRBJ1-1,TRBD1,few,TRBV29-1,CSVGGQGSTTEAFF,TGCAGCGTCGGAGGACAGGGGTCCACCACTGAAGCTTTCTTT
TRBJ1-1,TRBD1,few,TRBV28,CAVGDGQGARAEAFF,TGTGCGGTCGGAGATGGACAGGGGGCTCGGGCTGAAGCTTTCTTT
TRBJ2-7,TRBD1,.,TRBV6-5,CASSSTGPEQYF,TGTGCCAGCAGCTCGACAGGGCCCGAGCAGTACTTC
TRBJ2-7,TRBD1,.,TRBV28,CASSPPRGQKQYF,TGTGCCAGCAGTCCCCCACGGGGACAGAAGCAGTACTTC
TRBJ1-1,.,once,TRBV5-1,CASSLAAVEAFF,TGCGCCAGCAGCTTGGCGGCAGTTGAAGCTTTCTTT
TRBJ2-3,TRBD2,.,TRBV7-9,CASSLYAGGPLSDTQYF,TGTGCCAGCAGCTTATATGCGGGAGGGCCTTTGTCAGATACGCAGTATTTT
TRBJ2-3,.,.,TRBV2,CASSGTLRDTQYF,TGTGCCAGCAGCGGGACTCTGCGAGATACGCAGTATTTT
TRBJ2-6,TRBD1,.,TRBV5-6,CASSLGTGDSGANVLTF,TGTGCCAGCAGCTTGGGGACAGGGGACTCTGGGGCCAACGTCCTGACTTTC
TRBJ2-7,.,.,TRBV28,CASRAPGTPTYEQYF,TGTGCCAGCAGGGCCCCCGGGACTCCAACCTACGAGCAGTACTTC
TRBJ1-2,TRBD1,.,TRBV6-1,CASSERAPSQGARGYTF,TGTGCCAGCAGTGAGAGGGCCCCGTCGCAGGGGGCGCGAGGCTACACCTTC
TRBJ1-4,.,.,TRBV7-8,CASSLGPKRGFNEKLFF,TGTGCCAGCAGCTTAGGGCCGAAGAGGGGGTTTAATGAAAAACTGTTTTTT
TRBJ2-7,.,.,TRBV11-2,CASSSYYEQYF,TGTGCCAGCAGCTCCTACTACGAGCAGTACTTC